The rows below give T cell receptor beta chains drawn from one sample of a study of T cell responses to AZD1222 COVID-19 vaccine. Assay: immunoSEQ multiplex PCR; the TCRdb copy retains only in-frame clones and omits some. This table holds around 76,000 clones, approximately 85% found once. The material sequenced was peripheral blood, taken on day 0 of AZD1222 vaccination. The receptors were gathered from an adult in good health. Both conserved end residues are part of each CDR3.

j_call	v_call	cdr3_aa
TRBJ1-2	TRBV11-2	CASSPGGNYGYTF
TRBJ2-3	TRBV27	CASSCPPRGGSVTDTQYF
TRBJ1-1	TRBV14	CASSQGGALGTEAFF
TRBJ1-4	TRBV7-9	CASSPPDRGRRTNEKLFF
TRBJ2-2	TRBV18	CASSPPAVNTGELFF
TRBJ1-1	TRBV28	CASSSNLQQGEAFF
TRBJ1-2	TRBV18	CASSPMAGKSDGYTF
TRBJ2-3	TRBV5-5	CASSKGLADNTDTQYF
TRBJ2-5	TRBV12-5	CASVGGGDQETQYF
TRBJ2-3	TRBV2	CASRSTDTQYF
TRBJ1-4	TRBV4-3	CASSQGVPAATNEKLFF
TRBJ2-5	TRBV19	CASSIAAVRQETQYF